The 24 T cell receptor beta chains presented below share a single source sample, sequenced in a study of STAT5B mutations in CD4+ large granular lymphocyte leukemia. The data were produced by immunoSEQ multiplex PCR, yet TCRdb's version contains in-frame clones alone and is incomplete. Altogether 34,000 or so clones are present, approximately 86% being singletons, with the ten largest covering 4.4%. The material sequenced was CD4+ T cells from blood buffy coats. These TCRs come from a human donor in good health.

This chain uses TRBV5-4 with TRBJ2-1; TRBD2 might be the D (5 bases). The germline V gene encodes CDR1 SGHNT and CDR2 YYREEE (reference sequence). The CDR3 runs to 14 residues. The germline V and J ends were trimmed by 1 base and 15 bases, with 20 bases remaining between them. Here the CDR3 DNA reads TGTGCCAGCAGCTTGACTATCGCGGGCCCCAGGCGGTTCTTC. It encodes CASSLTIAGPRRFF. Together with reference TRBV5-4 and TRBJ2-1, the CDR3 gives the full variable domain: ETGVTQSPTHLIKTRGQQVTLRCSSQSGHNTVSWYQQALGQGPQFIFQYYREEENGRGNFPPRFSGLQFPNYSSELNVNALELDDSALYLCASSLTIAGPRRFFGPGTRLTVL.

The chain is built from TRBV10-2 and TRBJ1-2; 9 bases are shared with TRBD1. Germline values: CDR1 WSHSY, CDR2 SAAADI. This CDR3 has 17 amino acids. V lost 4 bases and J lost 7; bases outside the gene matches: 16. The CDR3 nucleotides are TGCGCCAGCAGTGGAACAGGGGGCAGGCCTTGGTCGCGTGGCTACACCTTC. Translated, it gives CASSGTGGRPWSRGYTF.

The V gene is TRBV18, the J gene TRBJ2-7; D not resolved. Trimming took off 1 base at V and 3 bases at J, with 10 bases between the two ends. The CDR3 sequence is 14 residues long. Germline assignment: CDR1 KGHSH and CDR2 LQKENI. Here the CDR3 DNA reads TGTGCCAGCTCACCACTAGACACCTACTACGAGCAGTACTTC. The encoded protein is CASSPLDTYYEQYF. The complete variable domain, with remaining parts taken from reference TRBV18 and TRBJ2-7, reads NAGVMQNPRHLVRRRGQEARLRCSPMKGHSHVYWYRQLPEEGLKFMVYLQKENIIDESGMPKERFSAEFPKEGPSILRIQQVVRGDSAAYFCASSPLDTYYEQYFGPGTRLTVT.

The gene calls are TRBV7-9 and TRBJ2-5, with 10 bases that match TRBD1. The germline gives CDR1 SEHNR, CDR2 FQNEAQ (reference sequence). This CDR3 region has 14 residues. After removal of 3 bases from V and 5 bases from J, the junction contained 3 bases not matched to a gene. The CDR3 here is CASSLGQGWETQYF. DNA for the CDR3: TGTGCCAGCAGCTTGGGACAGGGGTGGGAGACCCAGTACTTC.

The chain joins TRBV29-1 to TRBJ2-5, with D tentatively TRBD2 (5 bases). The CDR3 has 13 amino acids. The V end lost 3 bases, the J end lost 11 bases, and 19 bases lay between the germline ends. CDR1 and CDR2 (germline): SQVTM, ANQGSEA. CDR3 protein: CSVEMTFWGEQYF. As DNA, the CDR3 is TGCAGCGTTGAGATGACGTTCTGGGGAGAGCAGTACTTC. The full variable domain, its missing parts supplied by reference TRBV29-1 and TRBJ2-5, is SAVISQKPSRDICQRGTSLTIQCQVDSQVTMMFWYRQQPGQSLTLIATANQGSEATYESGFVIDKFPISRPNLTFSTLTVSNMSPEDSSIYLCSVEMTFWGEQYFGPGTRLLVL.

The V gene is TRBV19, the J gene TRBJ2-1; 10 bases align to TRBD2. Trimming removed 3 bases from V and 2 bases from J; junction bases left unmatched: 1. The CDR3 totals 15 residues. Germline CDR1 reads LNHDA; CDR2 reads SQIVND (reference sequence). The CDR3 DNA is TGTGCCAGTAGTATGGGACTAGCGACCTACAATGAGCAGTTCTTC. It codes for CASSMGLATYNEQFF. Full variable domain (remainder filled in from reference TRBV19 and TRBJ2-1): DGGITQSPKYLFRKEGQNVTLSCEQNLNHDAMYWYRQDPGQGLRLIYYSQIVNDFQKGDIAEGYSVSREKKESFPLTVTSAQKNPTAFYLCASSMGLATYNEQFFGPGTRLTVL.

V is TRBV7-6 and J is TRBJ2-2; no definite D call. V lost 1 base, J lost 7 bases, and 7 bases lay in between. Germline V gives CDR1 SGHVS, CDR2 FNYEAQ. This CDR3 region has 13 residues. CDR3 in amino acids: CASSLGQIGELFF. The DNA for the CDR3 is TGTGCCAGCAGCTTAGGGCAGATCGGGGAGCTGTTTTTT. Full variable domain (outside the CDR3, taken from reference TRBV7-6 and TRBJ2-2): GAGVSQSPRYKVTKRGQDVALRCDPISGHVSLYWYRQALGQGPEFLTYFNYEAQQDKSGLPNDRFSAERPEGSISTLTIQRTEQRDSAMYRCASSLGQIGELFFGEGSRLTVL.

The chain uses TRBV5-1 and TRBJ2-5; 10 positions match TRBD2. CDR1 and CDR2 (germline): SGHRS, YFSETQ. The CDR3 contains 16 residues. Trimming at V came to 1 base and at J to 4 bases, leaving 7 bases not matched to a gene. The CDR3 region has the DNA TGCGCCAGCAGCTTGAGCGCTAGCGGGAGTGGAGAGACCCAGTACTTC. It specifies CASSLSASGSGETQYF.

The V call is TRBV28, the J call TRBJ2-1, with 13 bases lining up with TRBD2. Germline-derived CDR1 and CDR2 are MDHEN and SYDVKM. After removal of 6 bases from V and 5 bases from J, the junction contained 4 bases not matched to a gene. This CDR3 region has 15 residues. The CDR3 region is CASSPTSGGDNEQFF. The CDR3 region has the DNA TGTGCCAGCAGCCCAACTAGCGGGGGGGACAATGAGCAGTTCTTC.

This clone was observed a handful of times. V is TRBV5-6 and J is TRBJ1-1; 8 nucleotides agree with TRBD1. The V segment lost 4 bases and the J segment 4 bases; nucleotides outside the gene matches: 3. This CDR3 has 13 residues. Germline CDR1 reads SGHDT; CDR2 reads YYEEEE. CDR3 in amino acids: CASSNDRGTEAFF. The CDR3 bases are TGTGCCAGCAGCAATGACAGGGGCACTGAAGCTTTCTTT.

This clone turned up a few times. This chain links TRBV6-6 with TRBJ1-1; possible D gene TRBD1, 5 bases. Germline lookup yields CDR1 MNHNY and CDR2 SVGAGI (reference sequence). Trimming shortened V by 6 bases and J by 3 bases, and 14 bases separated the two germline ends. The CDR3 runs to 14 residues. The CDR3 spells CASSQGTVYTEAFF. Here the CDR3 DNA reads TGTGCCAGCAGCCAAGGGACGGTTTACACTGAAGCTTTCTTT.

The CDR3 DNA reads as TGCGCCAGCAGCGAAGGGACAGGTAAAGAGACCCAGTACTTC. Residues: CASSEGTGKETQYF. J is TRBJ2-5 and V is TRBV5-1, with 8 bases matching TRBD1. With V trimmed by 4 bases and J by 3 bases, 5 bases remained unmatched. This CDR3 has 14 residues. Germline V gene data show CDR1 as SGHRS and CDR2 as YFSETQ. The entire variable domain, with the rest obtained from reference TRBV5-1 and TRBJ2-5, is as follows: KAGVTQTPRYLIKTRGQQVTLSCSPISGHRSVSWYQQTPGQGLQFLFEYFSETQRNKGNFPGRFSGRQFSNSRSEMNVSTLELGDSALYLCASSEGTGKETQYFGPGTRLLVL.

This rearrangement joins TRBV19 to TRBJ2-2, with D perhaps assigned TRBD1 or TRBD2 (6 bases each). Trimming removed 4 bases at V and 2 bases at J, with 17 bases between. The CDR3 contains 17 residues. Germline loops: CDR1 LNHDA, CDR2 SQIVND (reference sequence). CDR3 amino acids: CASSTRSQGGNTGELFF. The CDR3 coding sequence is TGTGCCAGTAGTACCCGTTCACAGGGAGGAAACACCGGGGAGCTGTTTTTT.

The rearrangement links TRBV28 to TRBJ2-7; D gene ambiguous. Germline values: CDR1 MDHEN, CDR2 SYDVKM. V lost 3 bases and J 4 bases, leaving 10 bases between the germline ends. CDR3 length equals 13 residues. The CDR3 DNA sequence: TGTGCCAGCAGTTTCTCTAGTAGGTACGAGCAGTACTTC. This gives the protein CASSFSSRYEQYF.

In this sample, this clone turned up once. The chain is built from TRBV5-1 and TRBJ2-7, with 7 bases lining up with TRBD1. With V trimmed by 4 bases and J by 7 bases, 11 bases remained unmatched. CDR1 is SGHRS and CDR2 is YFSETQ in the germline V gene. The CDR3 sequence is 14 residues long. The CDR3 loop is CASSPRQGPGEQYF. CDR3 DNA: TGCGCCAGCAGCCCAAGACAGGGCCCTGGGGAGCAGTACTTC.

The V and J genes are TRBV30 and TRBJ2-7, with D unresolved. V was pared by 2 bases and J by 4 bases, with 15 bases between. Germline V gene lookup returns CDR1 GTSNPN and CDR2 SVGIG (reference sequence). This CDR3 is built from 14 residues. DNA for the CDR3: TGTGCCTGGAGTTTAGGAAGTTACCAATACGAGCAGTACTTC. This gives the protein CAWSLGSYQYEQYF.

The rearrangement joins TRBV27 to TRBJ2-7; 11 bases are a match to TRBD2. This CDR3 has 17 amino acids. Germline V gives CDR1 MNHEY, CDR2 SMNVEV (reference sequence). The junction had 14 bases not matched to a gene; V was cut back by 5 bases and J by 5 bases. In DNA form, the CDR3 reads TGTGCCAGCAGTCCTATAGAACTAGCGGGAGTTCCCCACGAGCAGTACTTC. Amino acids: CASSPIELAGVPHEQYF.

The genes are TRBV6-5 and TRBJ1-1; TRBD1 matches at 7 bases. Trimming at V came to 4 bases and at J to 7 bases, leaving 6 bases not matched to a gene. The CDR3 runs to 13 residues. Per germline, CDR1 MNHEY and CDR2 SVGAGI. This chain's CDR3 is CASSSQNRGEAFF. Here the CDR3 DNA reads TGTGCCAGCAGTTCCCAAAACAGGGGTGAAGCTTTCTTT.

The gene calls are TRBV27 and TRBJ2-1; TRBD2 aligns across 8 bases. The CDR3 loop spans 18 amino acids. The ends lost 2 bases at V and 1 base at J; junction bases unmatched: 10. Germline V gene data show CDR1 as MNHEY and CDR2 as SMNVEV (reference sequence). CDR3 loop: CASSLEGVAGPSYNEQFF. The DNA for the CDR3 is TGTGCCAGCAGTTTAGAAGGGGTAGCGGGGCCGTCCTACAATGAGCAGTTCTTC.

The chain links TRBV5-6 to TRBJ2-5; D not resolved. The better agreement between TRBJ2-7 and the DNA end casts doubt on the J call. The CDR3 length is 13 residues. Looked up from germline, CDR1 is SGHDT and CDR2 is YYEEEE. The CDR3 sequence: CASSPGSSYEQYF. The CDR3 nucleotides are TGTGCCAGCAGCCCCGGGTCCTCCTACGAGCAGTACTTC.

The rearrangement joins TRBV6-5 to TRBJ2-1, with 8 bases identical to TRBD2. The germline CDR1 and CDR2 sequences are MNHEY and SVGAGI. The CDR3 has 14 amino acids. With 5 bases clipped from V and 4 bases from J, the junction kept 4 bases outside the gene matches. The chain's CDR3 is CASSRTSKYNEQFF. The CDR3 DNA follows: TGTGCCAGCAGTCGGACTAGCAAGTACAATGAGCAGTTCTTC.

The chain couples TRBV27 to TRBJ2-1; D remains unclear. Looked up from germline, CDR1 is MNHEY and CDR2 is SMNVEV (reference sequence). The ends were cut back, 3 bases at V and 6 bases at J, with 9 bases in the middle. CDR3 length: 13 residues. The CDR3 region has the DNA TGTGCCAGCAGTTTCCAGATCGGCAATGAGCAGTTCTTC. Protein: CASSFQIGNEQFF.

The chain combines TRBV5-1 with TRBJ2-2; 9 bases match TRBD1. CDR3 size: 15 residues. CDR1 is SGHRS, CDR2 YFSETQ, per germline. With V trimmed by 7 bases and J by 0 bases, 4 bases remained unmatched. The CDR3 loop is CASGQGQSNTGELFF. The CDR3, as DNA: TGCGCCAGCGGACAGGGGCAATCGAACACCGGGGAGCTGTTTTTT.

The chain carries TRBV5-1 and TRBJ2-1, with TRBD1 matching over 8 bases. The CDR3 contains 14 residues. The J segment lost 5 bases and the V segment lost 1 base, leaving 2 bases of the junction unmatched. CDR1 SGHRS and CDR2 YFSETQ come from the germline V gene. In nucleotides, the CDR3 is TGCGCCAGCAGCTTGCGGACAGGGAACAATGAGCAGTTCTTC. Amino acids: CASSLRTGNNEQFF.